This T cell receptor beta chain emerged from a study of blood T cell repertoires in COVID-19. Study in general: COVID-19 samples, acute and convalescent, were from the United States, Italy and Spain. Nucleic acid was either cDNA or gDNA, and it came from T cells, B-cell-depleted T cells, or PBMCs.

As processed by the authors: Reference gene primer amplification yielded estimated nucleated cell counts. Sequencing was performed with immunoSEQ multiplex PCR; in TCRdb, only in-frame clones are kept and a portion is missing. V, J and clone size reflect that table, while D and trimming were determined from the DNA. The table lists tens of thousands of clones, around 87% of them singletons, with 62% in the top ten. Deletions cut 6 bases from V and 5 bases from J, with 13 bases between. This CDR3 has 13 amino acids. Germline loops: CDR1 KGHSH, CDR2 LQKENI. The sequence came from a man in his sixties or seventies with acute or convalescent COVID-19. The sequencing input was peripheral blood. The V and J genes are TRBV18 and TRBJ1-1; D gene unclear. The CDR3 DNA reads TGTGCCAGCTCCCCGGAGGGAGGGACTGAAGCTTTCTTT. Residues: CASSPEGGTEAFF.